The clone carrying this T cell receptor (beta chain) was recorded once. Its antigen remains unknown. The data belong to a study of T cell responses to AZD1222 COVID-19 vaccine. The study, taken as a whole, reports: Spike regions recognized by vaccine-associated CD4 TCRs spanned the protein, led by 160-218 and 743-854.

Assay: immunoSEQ multiplex PCR; the TCRdb copy retains only in-frame clones and omits some. The sample yields about 120,000 clones, about 85% seen once. V shed 5 bases, J shed 0 bases, and the junction held 6 bases outside the gene matches. CDR1 and CDR2 (germline): SGHNT, YENEEA. The CDR3 spans 15 residues. The clonotype originates from an adult in good health. The specimen comprised peripheral blood, sampled on day 0 of AZD1222 vaccination. The genes are TRBV11-3 and TRBJ1-1, with 7 positions matching TRBD1. CDR3 region: CASSPTGAMNTEAFF. CDR3 DNA sequence: TGTGCCAGCAGCCCAACAGGGGCCATGAACACTGAAGCTTTCTTT.